The source of this TCR beta chain is a study of blood T cell repertoires in COVID-19 (dated by TCRdb to 2018 to 2020). With regard to the full study: Samples from collaborators originated in the United States, Italy and Spain and spanned both the acute and convalescent phases of COVID-19. A de-identified subject ID, COVID-19 status, age in years and sex were almost always included in the sample metadata. HLA class I and class II types, where available, came from metadata supplied by the sample provider rather than from assay-based typing. The material from the prospective study consisted of cDNA or gDNA derived from T cells, B-cell-depleted T cells, or PBMCs. The dataset comprised deeply sampled blood TCRbeta repertoires from subjects exposed to, actively infected with, or recovered from COVID-19. The samples were drawn from the first 160 participants of the ongoing ImmuneRACE study and from more than 1,000 subjects provided by 6 global collaborators. The repertoires were made available in a free public database intended to serve as a resource for research on the immune response to SARS-CoV-2.

The immunoSEQ Assay, a bias-controlled multiplex PCR, was used to amplify TCRbeta CDR3 regions from genomic DNA. In the original analysis: Within the assay, amplification of reference gene primers was used to estimate how many nucleated cells each sample contained. To quantify the absolute abundance of each unique TCRbeta CDR3 rearrangement, sequence reads were collapsed and filtered. For each sample, productive Simpson clonality was calculated as the square root of Simpson's diversity index across productive rearrangements. Drawn from immuneACCESS, this table holds only the in-frame rearrangements with V and J called that TCRdb kept. Clones are partly lost; checked studies trace under half to an unresolved V gene and leave the rest unexplained. The V and J calls and the clone size are those of that table, but D and trimming were determined from the DNA. In all, the sample holds tens of thousands of clones, and 65% to 90% of those were seen once. Of the sample, 1.4% to 1.5% is held by the ten largest clones.

Each collaborating institution followed its own protocols to collect whole blood in K2EDTA tubes. For TCRbeta analysis, collaborators shipped samples in one of three forms: frozen whole blood, isolated PBMCs, or DNA extracted from either of those sample types. This clone registers as medium-sized (0.01 to 0.1%) within its sample. It has no known antigen specificity. Base qualities are not provided; no much larger clone lies one nucleotide away. Broad study findings and their caveats: The quantity of clinical and demographic metadata differed by source and by participant and was supplied without curation.

The CDR3 starts with the cysteine, ends with the phenylalanine, and has 14 residues. The read is trimmed to its CDR3 DNA, 42 bases read in frame from base 1. The junction carries 10 bases between V and J, which are trimmed by 4 bases and 1 base respectively. CDR1 SNHLY and CDR2 FYNNEI are derived from the germline V gene. The chain joins TRBV2 to TRBJ1-2; TRBD1 could be the D gene, as 5 bases match. The source is a woman aged 60-70 years with acute or convalescent COVID-19. What was sequenced was peripheral blood. This receptor carries the CDR3 CASSVLQDNYGYTF. Here is the DNA: TGTGCCAGCAGTGTCTTACAGGATAACTATGGCTACACCTTC.